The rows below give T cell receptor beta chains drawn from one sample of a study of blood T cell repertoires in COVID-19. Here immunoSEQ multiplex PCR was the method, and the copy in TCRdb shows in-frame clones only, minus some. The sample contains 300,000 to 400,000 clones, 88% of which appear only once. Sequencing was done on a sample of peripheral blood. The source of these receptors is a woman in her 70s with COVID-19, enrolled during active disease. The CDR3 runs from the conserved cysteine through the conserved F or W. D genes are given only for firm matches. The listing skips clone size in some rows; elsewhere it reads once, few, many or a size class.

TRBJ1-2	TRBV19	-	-	CASSIAPSSGYTF	TGTGCCAGTAGTATAGCCCCTTCTTCTGGCTACACCTTC
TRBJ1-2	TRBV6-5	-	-	CASSYSGEFYGYTF	TGTGCCAGCAGTTACTCCGGGGAATTTTATGGCTACACCTTC
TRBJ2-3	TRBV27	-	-	CASRRTVGGTDTQYF	TGTGCCAGCAGACGGACAGTGGGGGGCACAGATACGCAGTATTTT
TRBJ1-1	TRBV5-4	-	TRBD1	CASRKGQGNTEAFF	TGTGCCAGCAGAAAGGGACAGGGGAACACTGAAGCTTTCTTT
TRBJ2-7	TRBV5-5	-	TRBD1	CASSPISDRGSQYF	TGTGCCAGCAGCCCCATTTCGGACAGGGGGTCGCAGTACTTC
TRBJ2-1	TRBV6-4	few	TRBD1	CASSRTGGYNEQFF	TGTGCCAGCAGTAGGACAGGGGGCTACAATGAGCAGTTCTTC
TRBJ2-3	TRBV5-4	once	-	CASSLKSYTDTQYF	TGTGCCAGCAGCTTGAAGAGCTACACAGATACGCAGTATTTT
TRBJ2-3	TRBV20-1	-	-	CSARRDTQYF	TGCAGTGCCAGGCGAGATACGCAGTATTTT
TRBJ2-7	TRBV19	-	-	CASSSILAHEQYF	TGTGCCAGTAGTTCGATTCTAGCGCACGAGCAGTACTTC
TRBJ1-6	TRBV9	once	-	CASSVAQMNSPLHF	TGTGCCAGCAGCGTTGCACAGATGAATTCACCCCTCCACTTT
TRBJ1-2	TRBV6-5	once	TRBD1	CASSGGDSSNYGYTF	TGTGCCAGCAGCGGGGGGGACAGTTCTAACTATGGCTACACCTTC
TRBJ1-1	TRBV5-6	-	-	CASSFGANTEAFF	TGTGCCAGCAGCTTTGGAGCGAACACTGAAGCTTTCTTT
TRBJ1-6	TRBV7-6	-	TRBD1	CASTSGQGSSPLHF	TGTGCCAGCACCTCCGGACAGGGATCCTCACCCCTCCACTTT
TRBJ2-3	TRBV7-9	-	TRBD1	CASSDQGALRDTQYF	TGTGCCAGCAGCGATCAGGGGGCGTTGAGAGATACGCAGTATTTT
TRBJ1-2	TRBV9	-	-	CASSGRYGYTF	TGTGCCAGCAGCGGCAGATATGGCTACACCTTC
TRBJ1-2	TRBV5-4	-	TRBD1	CASSSSGTAYGYTF	TGTGCCAGCAGCTCGTCGGGGACAGCATATGGCTACACCTTC
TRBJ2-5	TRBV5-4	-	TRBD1	CASSSGQGDETQYF	TGTGCCAGCAGCTCCGGACAGGGTGACGAGACCCAGTACTTC
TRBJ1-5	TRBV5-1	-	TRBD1	CASSMTGGDQPQHF	TGCGCCAGCAGCATGACAGGGGGCGATCAGCCCCAGCATTTT
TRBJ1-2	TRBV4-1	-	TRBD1	CASSPRDSYGYTF	TGCGCCAGCAGCCCCCGGGACAGCTATGGCTACACCTTC
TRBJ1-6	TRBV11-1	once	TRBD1	CASRTPGQYNSPLHF	TGTGCCAGCAGAACTCCGGGACAGTATAATTCACCCCTCCACTTT
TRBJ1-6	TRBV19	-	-	CASSREGSPLHF	TGTGCCAGTAGCCGGGAAGGTTCACCCCTCCACTTT
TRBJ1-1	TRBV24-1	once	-	CATSDFPTGCTEAFF	TGTGCCACCAGTGATTTTCCCACAGGGTGCACTGAAGCTTTCTTT
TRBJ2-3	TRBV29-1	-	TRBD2	CSVDLSSSGGRDTQYF	TGCAGCGTTGATCTCAGCTCTAGCGGGGGGCGGGATACGCAGTATTTT
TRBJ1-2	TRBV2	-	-	CASSEQGSGYTF	TGTGCCAGCAGTGAGCAGGGAAGCGGCTACACCTTC
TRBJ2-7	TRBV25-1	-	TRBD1	CAIDRVGSYEQYF	TGTGCCATCGACAGGGTGGGCTCCTACGAGCAGTACTTC
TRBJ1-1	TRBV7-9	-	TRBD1	CASSLGQGKAFF	TGTGCCAGCAGCCTGGGACAGGGGAAAGCTTTCTTT
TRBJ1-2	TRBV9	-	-	CASSVVGSRDGYTF	TGTGCCAGCAGCGTAGTGGGCAGTCGAGATGGCTACACCTTC
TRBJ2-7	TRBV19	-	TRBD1	CASSFPGQLPYEQYF	TGTGCCAGTAGTTTTCCGGGACAGCTTCCCTACGAGCAGTACTTC
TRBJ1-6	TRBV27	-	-	CASSLRSSYNLKSPLHF	TGTGCCAGCAGTTTACGGAGCAGTTACAATTTGAAATCACCCCTCCACTTT
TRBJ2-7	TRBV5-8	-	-	CASSFRPGVVSYEQYF	TGTGCCAGCAGCTTCCGACCAGGGGTGGTGAGCTACGAGCAGTACTTC
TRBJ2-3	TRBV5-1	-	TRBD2	CASSLGVSGPFQDTQYF	TGCGCCAGCAGCTTGGGGGTTAGCGGGCCCTTCCAAGATACGCAGTATTTT
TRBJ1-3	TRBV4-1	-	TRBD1	CASSPRQGENTIYF	TGCGCCAGCAGCCCCCGACAGGGGGAAAACACCATATATTTT
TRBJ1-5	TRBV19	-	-	CASSPGHIPDQPQHF	TGTGCCAGTAGTCCGGGACACATTCCCGATCAGCCCCAGCATTTT
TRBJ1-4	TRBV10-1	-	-	CASSEGEGGKLFF	TGCGCCAGCAGTGAGGGAGAGGGCGGAAAACTGTTTTTT
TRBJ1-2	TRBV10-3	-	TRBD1	CAISVPGTGGSHGYTF	TGTGCCATCAGTGTTCCCGGGACAGGGGGTTCTCATGGCTACACCTTC
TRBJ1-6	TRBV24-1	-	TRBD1	CATSDFRQGGSPLHF	TGTGCCACCAGTGATTTTCGACAGGGTGGATCACCCCTCCACTTT
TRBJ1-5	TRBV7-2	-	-	CASSLYDSYSNQPQHF	TGTGCCAGCAGCTTGTACGACAGTTATAGCAATCAGCCCCAGCATTTT
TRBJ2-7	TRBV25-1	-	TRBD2	CASRPGLAGYYEQYF	TGTGCCAGCAGACCCGGACTAGCGGGCTACTACGAGCAGTACTTC
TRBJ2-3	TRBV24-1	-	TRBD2	CATSDSTSGGDPDTQYF	TGTGCCACCAGTGATTCCACTAGCGGGGGGGATCCAGATACGCAGTATTTT
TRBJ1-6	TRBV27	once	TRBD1	CASSPGTGTSLGNSPLHF	TGTGCCAGCAGCCCGGGGACAGGGACCTCGCTGGGGAATTCACCCCTCCACTTT
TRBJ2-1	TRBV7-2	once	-	CASSLVAGRNEQFF	TGTGCCAGCAGCTTAGTGGCAGGGCGGAATGAGCAGTTCTTC
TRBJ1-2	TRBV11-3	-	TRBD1	CASSLVVTGGGYTF	TGTGCCAGCAGCTTAGTGGTGACAGGGGGCGGCTACACCTTC
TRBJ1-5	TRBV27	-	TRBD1	CASSWTGTSNQPQHF	TGTGCCAGCAGTTGGACAGGGACGAGCAATCAGCCCCAGCATTTT
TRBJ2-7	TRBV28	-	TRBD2	CASSFRGGANEQYF	TGTGCCAGCAGTTTTCGCGGGGGGGCCAACGAGCAGTACTTC
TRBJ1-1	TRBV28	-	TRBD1	CASSPLQGAIGIGTEAFF	TGTGCCAGCAGCCCACTACAGGGGGCGATAGGAATAGGCACTGAAGCTTTCTTT
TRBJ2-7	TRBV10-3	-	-	CAISLGEPEQYF	TGTGCCATCAGCCTTGGGGAGCCCGAGCAGTACTTC
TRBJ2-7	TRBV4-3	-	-	CASSQDRPYEQYF	TGCGCCAGCAGCCAAGATCGTCCCTACGAGCAGTACTTC
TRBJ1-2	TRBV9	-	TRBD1	CASSPTGTLYGYTF	TGTGCCAGCAGCCCGACAGGGACCCTTTATGGCTACACCTTC
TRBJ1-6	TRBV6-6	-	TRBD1	CASSATGANSPLHF	TGTGCCAGCAGCGCAACAGGGGCTAATTCACCCCTCCACTTT
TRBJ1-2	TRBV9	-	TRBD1	CASSVATGQALGGYTF	TGTGCCAGCAGCGTAGCTACGGGACAGGCCCTGGGTGGCTACACCTTC
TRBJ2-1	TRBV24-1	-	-	CATSDHSYNEQFF	TGTGCCACCAGTGATCACAGTTACAATGAGCAGTTCTTC
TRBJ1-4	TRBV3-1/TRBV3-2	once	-	CASSQDPGGEKLFF	TGTGCCAGCAGCCAAGATCCGGGTGGAGAAAAACTGTTTTTT
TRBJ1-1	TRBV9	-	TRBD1	CASSAVGQGSEAFF	TGTGCCAGCAGCGCGGTCGGACAGGGGTCTGAAGCTTTCTTT
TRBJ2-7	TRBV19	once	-	CASSRTVSYEQYF	TGTGCCAGTAGCAGGACAGTCTCCTACGAGCAGTACTTC
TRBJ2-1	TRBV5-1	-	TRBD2	CASSFGGTRSFEQFF	TGCGCCAGCAGCTTCGGAGGGACTAGGTCTTTTGAGCAGTTCTTC
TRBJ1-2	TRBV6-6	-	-	CASSIGTYNYGYTF	TGTGCCAGCAGCATCGGGACATATAACTATGGCTACACCTTC
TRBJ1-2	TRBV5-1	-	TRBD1	CASSGTGQGANGYTF	TGCGCCAGCAGCGGGACGGGACAGGGGGCCAATGGCTACACCTTC